The 3 T cell receptor beta chains given below trace back to one sample, sequenced in a study of T cells in Graves' hyperthyroidism and ophthalmopathy. It was RNA transcripts that yielded the amplified TCR beta CDR3 regions. First-round RT-PCR targeting the TCR CDR3 was performed with the HTBI primer set. TCRdb called the multiplex PCR reads again in MiXCR, with one record for every CDR3 protein. The data hold 350,000 or so distinct CDR3 sequences, with approximately 18% observed a single time. The specimen sequenced was blood. The receptor source for this set is a woman in her thirties with Graves' hyperthyroidism that later progressed to Graves' ophthalmopathy.

This clonotype was seen repeatedly, ten times or more. The V gene is TRBV20-1, the J gene TRBJ2-7, with 7 bases aligning to TRBD2. Trimming cost V 1 base and J 4 bases; bases outside gene matches: 16. The germline CDR1 and CDR2 sequences are DFQATT and SNEGSKA (reference sequence). There are 17 residues in the CDR3. DNA of the CDR3: TGCAGTGCTAGAGTCACGGAGATTCTAGCGGAGCCTTACGAGCAGTACTTC. It yields the protein CSARVTEILAEPYEQYF.

The gene calls are TRBV29-1 and TRBJ1-1; D gene uncertain. Trimming took 4 bases from V and 0 from J, leaving 6 bases between them. The CDR3 consists of 12 residues. Germline loops: CDR1 SQVTM, CDR2 ANQGSEA. The CDR3 loop is CSVALLNTEAFF. For the CDR3, the DNA is TGCAGCGTTGCACTTCTGAACACTGAAGCTTTCTTT.

This chain connects TRBV14 to TRBJ1-1; TRBD1 is a possible D gene (6 bases). This CDR3 region has 17 residues. Trimming took off 1 base at V and 4 bases at J, with 19 bases between the two ends. The germline gives CDR1 SGHDN, CDR2 FVKESK. CDR3 region: CASSQGLILQGTTEAFF. CDR3 nucleotide sequence: TGTGCCAGCAGCCAAGGTCTAATATTACAGGGCACCACTGAAGCTTTCTTT.